These 32 T cell receptor beta chains originate from one sample sequenced in a study of T cell changes during pregnancy in multiple sclerosis. Only in-frame clones appear in the TCRdb table, and some are missing; sequencing was by immunoSEQ multiplex PCR. The top ten clones hold 3% to 4.5% of a sample with about 68,000 clones, approximately 92% of them seen once. Source: peripheral blood, taken after pregnancy. The receptors originated from a female donor in good health, enrolled as a control in a pregnancy study.

The V call is TRBV27, the J call TRBJ1-1; D remains unclear. The V end was cut by 2 bases, the J end by 1 base, with 8 bases between. This CDR3 spans 14 amino acids. Germline V gene lookup returns CDR1 MNHEY and CDR2 SMNVEV (reference sequence). CDR3 protein: CASSLRVSNTEAFF. The CDR3 DNA reads TGTGCCAGCAGTTTACGGGTTTCGAACACTGAAGCTTTCTTT.

This CDR3 reads CASSAGGSWETQYF. CDR3 in DNA: TGTGCCAGCAGCGCAGGGGGCTCTTGGGAGACCCAGTACTTC. The chain couples TRBV9 to TRBJ2-5, with TRBD1 matching 8 bases. This CDR3 region has 14 residues. V lost 3 bases and J lost 5; bases outside the gene matches: 6. Per germline, CDR1 SGDLS and CDR2 YYNGEE. Based on the CDR3 plus reference TRBV9 and TRBJ2-5, the full variable domain is DSGVTQTPKHLITATGQRVTLRCSPRSGDLSVYWYQQSLDQGLQFLIQYYNGEERAKGNILERFSAQQFPDLHSELNLSSLELGDSALYFCASSAGGSWETQYFGPGTRLLVL.

The chain couples TRBV27 to TRBJ2-1; D is undetermined. In germline, CDR1 is MNHEY, CDR2 SMNVEV (reference sequence). V was pared by 6 bases and J by 0 bases, with 12 bases between. The CDR3 loop spans 15 amino acids. This CDR3 is CASRPEPSSYNEQFF. The CDR3 DNA is TGTGCCAGCAGGCCCGAACCGAGCTCCTACAATGAGCAGTTCTTC.

This chain connects TRBV7-2 to TRBJ2-7; D perhaps matches TRBD1 (5 bases). The V gene lost 5 bases and the J gene lost 1 base, with 18 bases spanning the gap. The CDR3 length is 16 residues. Germline CDR1 is SGHTA and CDR2 is FQGNSA. The CDR3 sequence is CASSPDTGLPSYEQYF. For the CDR3, the DNA is TGTGCCAGCAGCCCCGATACAGGCCTTCCATCCTACGAGCAGTACTTC. The complete variable domain, with remaining parts taken from reference TRBV7-2 and TRBJ2-7, reads GAGVSQSPSNKVTEKGKDVELRCDPISGHTALYWYRQSLGQGLEFLIYFQGNSAPDKSGLPSDRFSAERTGGSVSTLTIQRTQQEDSAVYLCASSPDTGLPSYEQYFGPGTRLTVT.

The chain employs TRBV7-2 and TRBJ2-7; 7 nucleotides match TRBD1. The CDR3 loop spans 17 amino acids. Unmatched junction bases numbered 13, after V lost 5 bases and J lost 0 bases. Germline V gene lookup returns CDR1 SGHTA and CDR2 FQGNSA. The CDR3 coding sequence is TGTGCCAGCAGCATTCTCGGACAGGTTGTTGGCTCCTACGAGCAGTACTTC. This translates into CASSILGQVVGSYEQYF.

In DNA form, the CDR3 reads TGTGCCAGCAGTACGATCGGGACAGGGGGCTACGAGCAGTACTTC. Its protein is CASSTIGTGGYEQYF. The chain uses TRBV25-1 and TRBJ2-7; 11 positions match TRBD1. Germline V CDR1 and CDR2: MGHDK, SYGVNS. This CDR3 has 15 amino acids. Trimming removed 5 bases from V and 3 bases from J; junction bases left unmatched: 6.

This chain uses TRBV18 with TRBJ1-4, with a tentative D call TRBD1 (5 bases). Germline loops: CDR1 KGHSH, CDR2 LQKENI. This CDR3 comprises 13 residues. The V and J ends lost 10 bases and 5 bases respectively, with 14 bases between them. CDR3 loop: CATFGGINEKLFF. CDR3 in DNA: TGTGCCACCTTCGGGGGGATCAATGAAAAACTGTTTTTT.

The J gene is TRBJ2-5, the V gene TRBV6-5; 8 nucleotides match TRBD2. The CDR3 sequence is 14 residues long. Germline V gives CDR1 MNHEY, CDR2 SVGAGI. The J segment lost 4 bases and the V segment lost 6 bases, leaving 7 bases of the junction unmatched. This CDR3 is CASRPAGGLETQYF. The DNA for the CDR3 is TGTGCCAGCAGGCCTGCGGGGGGCCTAGAGACCCAGTACTTC.

The chain links TRBV5-1 to TRBJ2-3; D remains ambiguous. Germline CDR1 SGHRS, CDR2 YFSETQ. CDR3 length: 17 amino acids. V lost 0 bases, J lost 0 bases, and 14 bases lay in between. This chain's CDR3 is CASSLAVGGSSTDTQYF. The CDR3 nucleotides are TGCGCCAGCAGCTTGGCGGTCGGCGGATCTAGCACAGATACGCAGTATTTT. The entire variable domain, with the rest obtained from reference TRBV5-1 and TRBJ2-3, is as follows: KAGVTQTPRYLIKTRGQQVTLSCSPISGHRSVSWYQQTPGQGLQFLFEYFSETQRNKGNFPGRFSGRQFSNSRSEMNVSTLELGDSALYLCASSLAVGGSSTDTQYFGPGTRLTVL.

The chain links TRBV10-3 to TRBJ2-3; TRBD1 agrees at 8 bases. The germline V gene has CDR1 ENHRY and CDR2 SYGVKD. CDR3 length: 15 amino acids. V shed 5 bases, J shed 1 base, and the junction held 5 bases outside the gene matches. This CDR3 reads CAISKQGVGTDTQYF. The CDR3 nucleotides are TGTGCCATCAGTAAACAGGGGGTTGGCACAGATACGCAGTATTTT.

The V call is TRBV5-1, the J call TRBJ1-1; 8 bases are a match to TRBD1. The CDR3 totals 20 residues. CDR1 is SGHRS, CDR2 YFSETQ, per germline. V was clipped by 0 bases and J by 4 bases; unmatched bases: 20. CDR3 sequence reads: CASSLAVTGQAIKGGTEAFF. The CDR3 coding sequence is TGCGCCAGCAGCTTGGCCGTAACGGGACAGGCCATAAAAGGAGGCACTGAAGCTTTCTTT.

This clone came up once. The gene calls are TRBV27 and TRBJ1-1; the match to TRBD1 covers 8 bases. The CDR3 contains 15 residues. With 5 bases clipped from V and 0 bases from J, the junction kept 5 bases outside the gene matches. Germline CDR1 MNHEY, CDR2 SMNVEV (reference sequence). The CDR3 coding sequence is TGTGCCAGCAGTCTCGGGACAGGCCTGAACACTGAAGCTTTCTTT. Its protein product is CASSLGTGLNTEAFF.

The J gene is TRBJ2-7, the V gene TRBV5-1, with D perhaps TRBD2 (7 bases). V lost 1 base to trimming and J lost 4 bases, with 15 bases between them. CDR3 length equals 15 residues. Germline loops: CDR1 SGHRS, CDR2 YFSETQ. The CDR3 is CASSLSRGAEYEQYF. CDR3 DNA sequence: TGCGCCAGCAGCTTGAGTCGGGGGGCCGAGTACGAGCAGTACTTC.

CDR3 DNA sequence: TGCGCCAGCAGCCTCGGGGACAGGGGACGCGAGCAGTACTTC. This translates into CASSLGDRGREQYF. V is TRBV5-1 and J is TRBJ2-7; TRBD1 agrees at 10 bases. Trimming at V came to 4 bases and at J to 6 bases, leaving 7 bases not matched to a gene. The CDR3 is 14 amino acids. Germline lookup yields CDR1 SGHRS and CDR2 YFSETQ.

The J gene is TRBJ2-7, the V gene TRBV19, with TRBD1 matching over 7 bases. V lost 7 bases to trimming and J lost 4 bases; unmatched junction nucleotides: 10. This CDR3 spans 14 amino acids. Germline-derived CDR1 and CDR2 are LNHDA and SQIVND (reference sequence). Written as DNA, the CDR3 is TGTGCCAGTACCGAGAGAACAGGGGATTACGAGCAGTACTTC. Translating gives CASTERTGDYEQYF.

The chain carries TRBV5-1 and TRBJ2-5; tentatively, D is TRBD1 (5 bases). The length of the CDR3 is 14 residues. CDR1 is SGHRS, CDR2 YFSETQ, per germline. V shed 0 bases and J shed 5 bases, with 11 bases lying between them. CDR3 region: CASSLDGARETQYF. The CDR3 DNA is TGCGCCAGCAGCTTGGATGGGGCACGGGAGACCCAGTACTTC.

This chain uses TRBV7-8 with TRBJ1-2; 9 nucleotides align to TRBD1. CDR1 is SGHVS, CDR2 FQNEAQ, per germline. The CDR3 runs 17 residues. The ends lost 5 bases at V and 4 bases at J; junction bases unmatched: 14. The CDR3 spells CASSTRFPGQGVYGYTF. As DNA, the CDR3 is TGTGCCAGCAGCACTCGATTTCCGGGACAGGGAGTCTATGGCTACACCTTC. Using reference TRBV7-8 and TRBJ1-2 for the parts outside the CDR3, the full variable domain is GAGVSQSPRYKVAKRGQDVALRCDPISGHVSLFWYQQALGQGPEFLTYFQNEAQLDKSGLPSDRFFAERPEGSVSTLKIQRTQQEDSAVYLCASSTRFPGQGVYGYTFGSGTRLTVV.

The J gene is TRBJ2-1, the V gene TRBV5-1; D is possibly TRBD2 (6 bases). The V gene's germline CDR1 is SGHRS and CDR2 YFSETQ. The V end was cut by 0 bases, the J end by 1 base, with 8 bases between. The CDR3 runs to 15 residues. CDR3 sequence reads: CASSLEAGSYNEQFF. CDR3 bases: TGCGCCAGCAGCTTGGAGGCGGGGTCCTACAATGAGCAGTTCTTC.

In DNA, the CDR3 is TGTGCCAGCAGTGACTCAGCGGGAGAAATTGGTGAGCAGTTCTTC. This translates into CASSDSAGEIGEQFF. The chain employs TRBV6-4 and TRBJ2-1; 8 bases line up with TRBD2. The germline V gene has CDR1 MRHNA and CDR2 SNTAGT. Losses at the gene ends were 0 bases for V and 9 bases for J; bases not matched to a gene: 7. This CDR3 is built from 15 residues.

This chain joins TRBV6-1 and TRBJ2-5, with 11 bases fitting TRBD2. Germline V gene data show CDR1 as MNHNS and CDR2 as SASEGT. CDR3 length equals 15 residues. Germline trimming cut 1 base from V and 7 bases from J; bases unmatched to any gene: 5. Here the CDR3 reads CASSEVAGGPGTQYF. CDR3 coding DNA: TGTGCCAGCAGTGAAGTAGCGGGGGGGCCGGGGACCCAGTACTTC.

The chain has TRBV13 and TRBJ1-6; D may be TRBD1 (5 bases). Germline V CDR1 and CDR2: PRHDT, FYEKMQ (reference sequence). The CDR3 loop spans 20 amino acids. V gave up 3 bases and J gave up 1 base, with 22 bases separating them. In DNA form, the CDR3 reads TGTGCCAGCAGCTTGTCCAGGGAGGCTCGCCGGTCTTCCTATAATTCACCCCTCCACTTT. Residues: CASSLSREARRSSYNSPLHF.

The V call is TRBV19, the J call TRBJ1-1; D gene unclear. The CDR3 is 14 amino acids. Germline V gives CDR1 LNHDA, CDR2 SQIVND (reference sequence). V was cut by 3 bases and J by 5 bases, with 13 bases left in between. CDR3 bases: TGTGCCAGTAGTATCCAATTCCCGGGGACTGAAGCTTTCTTT. Its translation is CASSIQFPGTEAFF.

V usage is TRBV7-9 and J usage is TRBJ2-1; weak D call: TRBD2 (6 bases). Trimming removed 5 bases from V and 9 bases from J, with 11 bases in between. Germline V gene data show CDR1 as SEHNR and CDR2 as FQNEAQ (reference sequence). CDR3 length: 12 residues. CDR3 nucleotide sequence: TGTGCCAGCAGCCCCGGGGGTACTGAGCAGTTCTTC. Encoded protein: CASSPGGTEQFF.

The chain carries TRBV11-3 and TRBJ2-3, with 8 nucleotides matching TRBD1. V was clipped by 5 bases and J by 5 bases; unmatched bases: 6. CDR3 length: 14 amino acids. CDR1 and CDR2 (germline): SGHNT, YENEEA. This CDR3 is CASSPRTGQDTQYF. CDR3 in DNA: TGTGCCAGCAGCCCTCGGACAGGGCAAGATACGCAGTATTTT.

This chain uses TRBV11-2 with TRBJ2-1; D call uncertain. The CDR3 is 12 residues long. The ends were cut back, 3 bases at V and 5 bases at J, with 5 bases in the middle. The germline V gene has CDR1 SGHAT and CDR2 FQNNGV. CDR3 loop: CASSFVNNEQFF. The CDR3 DNA reads as TGTGCCAGCAGCTTCGTTAACAATGAGCAGTTCTTC.

This sequence joins TRBV28 and TRBJ1-2, with D maybe TRBD1 (5 bases). The CDR3 totals 12 residues. The V gene's germline CDR1 is MDHEN and CDR2 SYDVKM. Trimming cost V 6 bases and J 5 bases, with 10 bases left between them. The CDR3 nucleotides are TGTGCCAGCAGAAAAGACAGTTATGGCTACACCTTC. It is translated as CASRKDSYGYTF.

The CDR3 DNA follows: TGTGCCAGCAGCGCCTCGACATGGGGGGACACAGATACGCAGTATTTT. Residues: CASSASTWGDTDTQYF. The rearrangement links TRBV7-2 to TRBJ2-3; D perhaps matches TRBD2 (6 bases). V was pared by 5 bases and J by 2 bases, with 17 bases between. Per the germline V gene, CDR1 is SGHTA and CDR2 is FQGNSA. The CDR3 runs to 16 residues.

The chain links TRBV5-1 to TRBJ1-1, with D perhaps matching TRBD1 (6 bases). V was cut by 0 bases and J by 3 bases, with 12 bases left in between. The germline V gene has CDR1 SGHRS and CDR2 YFSETQ. There are 15 residues in the CDR3. The CDR3 spells CASSLVYRADTEAFF. CDR3 coding DNA: TGCGCCAGCAGCTTGGTCTACAGGGCAGACACTGAAGCTTTCTTT.

The chain uses TRBV18 and TRBJ2-5; D is possibly TRBD1 (6 bases). Trimming left V 2 bases short and J 5 bases short, with 12 bases between. CDR1 and CDR2 from the germline V gene are KGHSH and LQKENI. This CDR3 is built from 14 residues. CDR3: CASSPWGRDETQYF. The CDR3 DNA sequence: TGTGCCAGCTCACCATGGGGGCGCGATGAGACCCAGTACTTC.

In this sample, this clone turned up once. The chain combines TRBV13 with TRBJ1-6, with TRBD1 matching 10 bases. This CDR3 spans 15 amino acids. J was trimmed by 9 bases and V by 0 bases; bases with no gene match: 2. Germline V CDR1 and CDR2: PRHDT, FYEKMQ (reference sequence). CDR3 region: CASSLGDRGLSPLHF. CDR3 DNA sequence: TGTGCCAGCAGCTTAGGAGACAGGGGGCTTTCACCCCTCCACTTT. The full variable domain, completed using reference TRBV13 and TRBJ1-6, is AAGVIQSPRHLIKEKRETATLKCYPIPRHDTVYWYQQGPGQDPQFLISFYEKMQSDKGSIPDRFSAQQFSDYHSELNMSSLELGDSALYFCASSLGDRGLSPLHFGNGTRLTVT.

The V gene is TRBV4-1, the J gene TRBJ1-2, with D possibly TRBD1 on 5 matching bases. The germline V and J ends were trimmed by 4 bases and 2 bases, with 11 bases remaining between them. The CDR3 spans 14 residues. Germline V gives CDR1 MGHRA, CDR2 YSYEKL. CDR3 bases: TGCGCCAGCAGCCCCCCTGCAGGGAACTATGGCTACACCTTC. Its translation: CASSPPAGNYGYTF.

The chain joins TRBV29-1 to TRBJ1-1, with TRBD1 as a possible D gene (5 bases). Deletions cut 2 bases from V and 0 bases from J, with 13 bases between. This CDR3 contains 15 residues. Germline V gives CDR1 SQVTM, CDR2 ANQGSEA. CDR3 sequence: CSVEKFDSMNTEAFF. CDR3 nucleotides: TGCAGCGTTGAAAAGTTCGACAGTATGAACACTGAAGCTTTCTTT.